This T cell receptor beta chain was identified in a study of blood T cells in healthy people across ages. This CDR3 region has 14 residues. The V end was cut by 2 bases, the J end by 3 bases, with 10 bases between. Germline CDR1 is MNHEY and CDR2 is SVGEGT. A sample-barcoded 5' primer and a J-beta primer mix were used in a second PCR of roughly 7 to 12 cycles. TCRdb redid the calling of the 5' RACE reads with MiXCR, one entry per CDR3 protein. The sample includes 500,000 to 650,000 distinct CDR3 sequences, roughly a quarter of them seen just once. These data were also filed under a second study, of T cells of mothers and their children.

The chain joins TRBV6-2 or TRBV6-3 to TRBJ1-2; D is undetermined. Sequencing was done on a sample of blood. This receptor was taken from a boy between 2 and 10 years old in good health. The CDR3 nucleotides are TGTGCCAGCAGTTACCGCCCAGGATACTATGGCTACACCTTC. It yields the protein CASSYRPGYYGYTF.